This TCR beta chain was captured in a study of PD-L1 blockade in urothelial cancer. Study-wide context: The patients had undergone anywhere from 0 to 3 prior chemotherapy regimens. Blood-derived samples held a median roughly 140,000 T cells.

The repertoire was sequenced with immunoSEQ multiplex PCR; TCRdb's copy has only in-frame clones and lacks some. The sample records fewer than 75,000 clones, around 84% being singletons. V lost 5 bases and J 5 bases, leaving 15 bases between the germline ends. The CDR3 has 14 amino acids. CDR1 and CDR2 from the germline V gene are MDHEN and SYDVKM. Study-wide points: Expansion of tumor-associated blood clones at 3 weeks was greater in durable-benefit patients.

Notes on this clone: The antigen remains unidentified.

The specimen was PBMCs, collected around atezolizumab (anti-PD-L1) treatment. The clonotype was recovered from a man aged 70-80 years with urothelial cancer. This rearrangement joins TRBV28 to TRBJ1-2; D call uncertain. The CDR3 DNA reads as TGTGCCAGCAGTCCCCCCCGTTCCAGATATGGCTACACCTTC. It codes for CASSPPRSRYGYTF.